What follows describes a single T cell receptor (beta chain). CDR1 and CDR2 (germline): WSHSY, SAAADI. With 5 bases clipped from V and 4 bases from J, the junction kept 10 bases outside the gene matches. CDR3 length: 16 residues. The source of the sample is a study of blood T cell repertoires in COVID-19. Study overall: Samples of COVID-19 (acute and convalescent) were obtained from the United States, Italy and Spain. T cells, B-cell-depleted T cells, or PBMCs supplied cDNA or gDNA.

In the study's own analysis: Amplification of reference gene primers provided the estimated nucleated cell counts. TCRdb's table, derived via immunoSEQ multiplex PCR, lists solely in-frame clones and lacks some. V and J calls and clone size are copied from that table; D and trimming were computed from the DNA. The sample includes more than 85,000 clones, roughly nine tenths of them seen just once. The sequencing input was peripheral blood. This clonotype was sampled from a man aged 55 to 69 with acute or convalescent COVID-19. The genes are TRBV10-2 and TRBJ2-1, with 8 positions matching TRBD2. For the CDR3, the DNA is TGCGCCAGCAGTCCTGCGAGCGGGAGTGGTTACAATGAGCAGTTCTTC. This translates into CASSPASGSGYNEQFF.